These 18 T cell receptor beta chains were all obtained from the same sample, sequenced in a study of T cells in Graves' hyperthyroidism and ophthalmopathy. Amplification of TCR beta CDR3 regions was performed using RNA transcripts as template. Using the HTBI primer set, a first-round RT-PCR was run on the TCR CDR3. TCRdb fed the multiplex PCR reads into MiXCR, producing one record per CDR3 protein. The data contain around 530,000 distinct CDR3 sequences, over 15% of them singletons. The sample consisted of blood. These receptor sequences come from a woman younger than 35 with Graves' ophthalmopathy.

This clonotype occurred a few times. The genes are TRBV11-2 and TRBJ1-4; the D gene is possibly TRBD1 (5 bases). V lost 3 bases and J 3 bases, leaving 8 bases between the germline ends. Germline CDR1 reads SGHAT; CDR2 reads FQNNGV. The CDR3 has 14 amino acids. In DNA, the CDR3 is TGTGCCAGCAGCTTCGCGGGGGCTAATGAAAAACTGTTTTTT. It specifies CASSFAGANEKLFF.

This clonotype showed up many times. The chain links TRBV5-1 to TRBJ2-2; TRBD2 is a possible D gene (5 bases). Per germline, CDR1 SGHRS and CDR2 YFSETQ. V shed 5 bases and J shed 4 bases, with 12 bases lying between them. The CDR3 loop spans 14 amino acids. CDR3 nucleotides: TGCGCCAGCAGGCGTAGGGAGAGCACCGGGGAGCTGTTTTTT. Its translation is CASRRRESTGELFF.

This clonotype was recorded many times. The V gene is TRBV13, the J gene TRBJ1-3; TRBD1 aligns across 11 bases. This CDR3 has 15 amino acids. Germline CDR1 and CDR2: PRHDT and FYEKMQ (reference sequence). The trim removed 0 bases at V and 6 bases at J, leaving 1 base unmatched. CDR3 protein: CASSLGDRGLNTIYF. In DNA form, the CDR3 reads TGTGCCAGCAGCTTAGGGGACAGGGGGCTAAACACCATATATTTT.

This clonotype was seen many times. This sequence joins TRBV27 and TRBJ2-7, with 9 bases matching TRBD2. The V gene's germline CDR1 is MNHEY and CDR2 SMNVEV (reference sequence). J lost 2 bases, V lost 6 bases, and 5 bases had no gene match. CDR3 length: 14 residues. Here the CDR3 DNA reads TGTGCCAGCAGATCAGCGGGAGGCCCCTACGAGCAGTACTTC. Its protein is CASRSAGGPYEQYF.

This clonotype was counted ten times or more. The CDR3, as DNA: TGTGCCAGCAGTTCCTGGACAGGGCGCAATCAGCCCCAGCATTTT. Translation: CASSSWTGRNQPQHF. The chain is built from TRBV27 and TRBJ1-5; 8 bases match TRBD1. The V and J ends lost 4 bases and 2 bases, in that order; junction bases with no gene match: 4. This CDR3 has 15 residues. CDR1 is MNHEY, CDR2 SMNVEV, per germline (reference sequence).

This clonotype was seen ten or more times. V is TRBV28 and J is TRBJ2-7; 7 nucleotides line up with TRBD1. The CDR3 is 11 amino acids. CDR1 and CDR2 from the germline V gene are MDHEN and SYDVKM. V lost 7 bases, J lost 4 bases, and 1 base stayed unmatched. The CDR3 region has the DNA TGTGCCAGCAAGGGACAGTACGAGCAGTACTTC. Protein sequence: CASKGQYEQYF.

This clonotype was detected ten times or more. The rearrangement links TRBV30 to TRBJ1-2, with 9 nucleotides matching TRBD1. This CDR3 has 15 amino acids. V lost 3 bases and J lost 1; bases outside the gene matches: 6. CDR1 GTSNPN and CDR2 SVGIG come from the germline V gene (reference sequence). The CDR3: CAWRKQGAVNYGYTF. The CDR3, as DNA: TGTGCCTGGAGAAAACAGGGGGCGGTTAACTATGGCTACACCTTC.

In its sample, this clonotype was seen many times. V usage is TRBV28 and J usage is TRBJ2-3; TRBD2 agrees at 8 bases. The CDR3 is 15 residues long. Germline CDR1 and CDR2: MDHEN and SYDVKM. The V and J ends lost 6 bases and 3 bases, in that order; junction bases with no gene match: 8. CDR3 region: CASRQLAEATDTQYF. For the CDR3, the DNA is TGTGCCAGCAGGCAACTAGCGGAGGCTACAGATACGCAGTATTTT.

V usage is TRBV6-2 or TRBV6-3 and J usage is TRBJ2-1; D might be TRBD2 (6 bases). The CDR3 length is 14 residues. Germline CDR1 MNHEY, CDR2 SVGEGT. V was trimmed by 11 bases and J by 2 bases, leaving 16 bases between them. The CDR3 protein is CAETGTPPYNEQFF. DNA for the CDR3: TGTGCCGAAACCGGGACTCCTCCCTACAATGAGCAGTTCTTC.

The J gene is TRBJ1-6, the V gene TRBV19; D gene unclear. The CDR3 has 13 amino acids. The ends were cut back, 4 bases at V and 10 bases at J, with 11 bases in the middle. Germline V gives CDR1 LNHDA, CDR2 SQIVND (reference sequence). The CDR3, as DNA: TGTGCCAGTAGTAGTGAGGTGGTATCACCCCTCCACTTT. Protein sequence: CASSSEVVSPLHF.

There are a few counts of this clonotype. The chain uses TRBV20-1 and TRBJ2-7, with 7 bases matching TRBD1. CDR3 length: 15 amino acids. The J segment lost 2 bases and the V segment lost 0 bases, leaving 7 bases of the junction unmatched. In germline, CDR1 is DFQATT, CDR2 SNEGSKA (reference sequence). CDR3 nucleotides: TGCAGTGCTAGAGATTTTAACAGGGGACCCTACGAGCAGTACTTC. It specifies CSARDFNRGPYEQYF.

This clonotype was recorded many times. This sequence joins TRBV7-9 and TRBJ2-5; D possibly corresponds to TRBD2 (5 bases). Germline loops: CDR1 SEHNR, CDR2 FQNEAQ (reference sequence). V lost 5 bases, J lost 0 bases, and 10 bases lay in between. CDR3 length equals 14 residues. The CDR3 DNA is TGTGCCAGCAGCAAAGCGGACTACCAAGAGACCCAGTACTTC. Amino acids: CASSKADYQETQYF.

This clonotype came up many times. This rearrangement joins TRBV10-3 to TRBJ1-1; D is unclear. Germline CDR1 reads ENHRY; CDR2 reads SYGVKD. V was cut by 3 bases and J by 0 bases, with 11 bases left in between. This CDR3 region has 15 residues. CDR3 amino acids: CAISDPAVVNTEAFF. CDR3 nucleotide sequence: TGTGCCATCAGTGACCCCGCGGTTGTGAACACTGAAGCTTTCTTT.

About this clonotype: A single base separates this from a much larger clone, so it may be a read error. The rearrangement uses TRBV7-2 and TRBJ1-2; 9 bases are a match to TRBD1. Germline V gene sequence: CDR1 SGHTA, CDR2 FQGNSA. With 8 bases clipped from V and 7 bases from J, the junction kept 14 bases outside the gene matches. The CDR3 extends over 15 amino acids. The CDR3 protein is CASALGQGLSGGYTF. CDR3 DNA sequence: TGTGCCAGCGCCCTCGGACAGGGGTTGAGCGGTGGCTACACCTTC.

There are a few counts of this clonotype. This chain links TRBV20-1 with TRBJ2-7; D gene unclear. Germline CDR1 DFQATT, CDR2 SNEGSKA (reference sequence). CDR3 length: 12 residues. V shed 5 bases and J shed 7 bases, with 15 bases lying between them. CDR3 nucleotides: TGCAGTGCTCGGACGGAGCTGGGTGAGCAGTACTTC. Amino acids: CSARTELGEQYF.

This clonotype was recorded many times. The chain has TRBV2 and TRBJ2-2; possibly TRBD1 or TRBD2 for D (5 bases each). V lost 9 bases and J 2 bases, leaving 10 bases between the germline ends. The germline V gene has CDR1 SNHLY and CDR2 FYNNEI. The CDR3 consists of 13 residues. The CDR3 coding sequence is TGTGCCAGGAGGGGAGTTAACACCGGGGAGCTGTTTTTT. It yields the protein CARRGVNTGELFF.

In its sample, this clonotype was seen a few times. The rearrangement uses TRBV6-5 and TRBJ2-3, with D tentatively TRBD2 (5 bases). CDR1 MNHEY and CDR2 SVGAGI come from the germline V gene. The ends were cut back, 0 bases at V and 2 bases at J, with 15 bases in the middle. The CDR3 covers 17 residues. CDR3 region: CASSYSVGRRNTDTQYF. Written as DNA, the CDR3 is TGTGCCAGCAGTTACTCGGTTGGACGGAGGAACACAGATACGCAGTATTTT.

This clonotype showed up just a few times. CDR3 sequence: CASSQLWAFSYEQYF. CDR3 nucleotides: TGTGCCAGCAGCCAACTCTGGGCATTCTCCTACGAGCAGTACTTC. The V call is TRBV3-1, the J call TRBJ2-7; D remains ambiguous. Germline V gene sequence: CDR1 LGHDT, CDR2 YNNKEL (reference sequence). CDR3 length: 15 residues. The ends were cut back, 2 bases at V and 0 bases at J, with 11 bases in the middle.